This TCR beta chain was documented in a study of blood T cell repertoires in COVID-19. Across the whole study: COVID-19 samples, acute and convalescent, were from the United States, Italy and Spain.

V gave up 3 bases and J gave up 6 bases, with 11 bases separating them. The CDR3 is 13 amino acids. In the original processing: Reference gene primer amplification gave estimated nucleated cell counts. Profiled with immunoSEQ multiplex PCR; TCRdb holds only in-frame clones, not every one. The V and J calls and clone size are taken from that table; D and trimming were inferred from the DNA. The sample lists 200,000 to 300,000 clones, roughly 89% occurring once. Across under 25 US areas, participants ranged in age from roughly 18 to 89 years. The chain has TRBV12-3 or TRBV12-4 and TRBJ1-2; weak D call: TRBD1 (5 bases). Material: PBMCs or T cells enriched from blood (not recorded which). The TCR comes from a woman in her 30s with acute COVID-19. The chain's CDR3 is CASSFGRAHGYTF. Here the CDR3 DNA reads TGTGCCAGCAGTTTTGGCAGGGCACATGGCTACACCTTC.